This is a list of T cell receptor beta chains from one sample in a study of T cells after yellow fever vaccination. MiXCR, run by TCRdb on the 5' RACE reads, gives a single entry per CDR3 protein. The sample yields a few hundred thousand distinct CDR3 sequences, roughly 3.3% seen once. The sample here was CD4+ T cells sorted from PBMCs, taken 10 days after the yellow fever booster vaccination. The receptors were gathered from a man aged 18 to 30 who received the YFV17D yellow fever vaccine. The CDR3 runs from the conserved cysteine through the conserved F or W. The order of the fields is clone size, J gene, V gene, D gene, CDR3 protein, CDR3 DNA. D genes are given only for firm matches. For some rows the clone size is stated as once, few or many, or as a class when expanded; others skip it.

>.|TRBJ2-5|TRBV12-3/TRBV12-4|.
CASSLAGGMQTQYF
TGTGCCAGCAGTTTAGCGGGGGGAATGCAGACCCAGTACTTC
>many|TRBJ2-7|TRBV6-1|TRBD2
CASSELAGTYEQYF
TGTGCCAGCAGCGAACTAGCGGGGACCTACGAGCAGTACTTC
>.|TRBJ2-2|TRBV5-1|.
CASRETTDTGELFF
TGCGCCAGCAGGGAGACAACCGACACCGGGGAGCTGTTTTTT
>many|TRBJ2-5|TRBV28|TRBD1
CASSLTPATRGRKETQYF
TGTGCCAGCAGTTTAACCCCCGCGACAAGGGGGCGTAAAGAGACCCAGTACTTC
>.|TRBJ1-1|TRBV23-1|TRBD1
CASSQSPGQGNVSEGAFF
TGCGCCAGCAGTCAATCGCCGGGACAGGGTAATGTGTCGGAGGGAGCTTTCTTT
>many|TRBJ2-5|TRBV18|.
CASSPNSQETQYF
TGTGCCAGCTCACCCAACTCCCAAGAGACCCAGTACTTC
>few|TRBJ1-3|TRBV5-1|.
CASSLFGGGGNTIYF
TGCGCCAGCAGCTTGTTCGGGGGAGGTGGAAACACCATATATTTT
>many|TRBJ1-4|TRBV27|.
CASSFDGRLPEKLFF
TGTGCCAGCAGTTTCGATGGTAGGCTGCCGGAAAAACTGTTTTTT
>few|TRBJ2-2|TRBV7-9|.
CANTGPHTGELFF
TGTGCCAACACGGGACCGCACACCGGGGAGCTGTTTTTT
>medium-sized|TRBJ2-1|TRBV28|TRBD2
CASSLSGGNEQFF
TGTGCCAGCAGTTTATCGGGGGGGAATGAGCAGTTCTTC
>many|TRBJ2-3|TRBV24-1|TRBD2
CATSDPLAGGPNTQYF
TGTGCCACCAGTGACCCTCTAGCGGGGGGGCCGAATACGCAGTATTTT
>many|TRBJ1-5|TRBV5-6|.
CASSSQTVPNQPQHF
TGTGCCAGCAGCTCTCAGACAGTACCCAATCAGCCCCAGCATTTT
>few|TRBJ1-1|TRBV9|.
CASTLTGANTEAFF
TGTGCCAGCACCCTAACCGGGGCTAACACTGAAGCTTTCTTT
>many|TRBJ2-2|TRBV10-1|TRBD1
CASTRDRGYTGELFF
TGCGCCAGCACTCGGGACAGGGGGTACACCGGGGAGCTGTTTTTT
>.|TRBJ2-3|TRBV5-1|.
CASSPGEADTQYF
TGCGCCAGCAGCCCAGGGGAGGCAGATACGCAGTATTTT
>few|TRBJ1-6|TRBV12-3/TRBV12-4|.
CASSFNFRRSPLHF
TGTGCCAGCAGTTTTAATTTTCGGCGATCACCCCTCCACTTT
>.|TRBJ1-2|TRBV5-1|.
CASSLERSAYGYTF
TGCGCCAGCAGCTTGGAACGGTCGGCCTATGGCTACACCTTC
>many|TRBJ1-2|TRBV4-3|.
CASSQDPGGGYTF
TGCGCCAGCAGCCAAGATCCCGGTGGTGGCTACACCTTC
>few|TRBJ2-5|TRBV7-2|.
CASSLVGGGSETQYF
TGTGCCAGCAGCTTAGTTGGGGGTGGTTCGGAGACCCAGTACTTC
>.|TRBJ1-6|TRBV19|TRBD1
CASSRQGVRNSPLHF
TGTGCCAGTAGTAGACAGGGGGTACGTAATTCACCCCTCCACTTT
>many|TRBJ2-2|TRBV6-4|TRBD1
CASSQGQSTGELFF
TGTGCCAGCAGCCAGGGACAGAGCACCGGGGAGCTGTTTTTT
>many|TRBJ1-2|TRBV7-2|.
CASSLATGSSNYGYTF
TGTGCCAGCAGCTTAGCTACAGGGAGCTCTAACTATGGCTACACCTTC
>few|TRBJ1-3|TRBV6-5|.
CASTKRRSSGNTIYF
TGTGCCAGCACTAAGCGGAGGAGCTCTGGAAACACCATATATTTT
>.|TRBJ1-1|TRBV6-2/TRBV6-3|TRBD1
CASSPTRGRTEAFF
TGTGCCAGCAGCCCTACAAGGGGGCGGACTGAAGCTTTCTTT
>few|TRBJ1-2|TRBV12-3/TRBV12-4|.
CASSHGRVRRGYTF
TGTGCCAGCAGCCACGGGAGGGTCCGACGGGGCTACACCTTC
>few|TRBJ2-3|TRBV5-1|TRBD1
CASRHGTGPTDTQYF
TGCGCCAGCCGCCATGGGACAGGGCCTACAGATACGCAGTATTTT
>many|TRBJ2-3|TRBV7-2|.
CASSWTDTQYF
TGTGCCAGCAGCTGGACAGATACGCAGTATTTT
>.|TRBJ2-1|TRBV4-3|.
CASSQVSAYNEQFF
TGCGCCAGCAGCCAAGTGTCGGCCTACAATGAGCAGTTCTTC
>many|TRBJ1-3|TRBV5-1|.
CASSLAGTQYGNTIYF
TGCGCCAGCAGCTTGGCCGGGACACAGTATGGAAACACCATATATTTT
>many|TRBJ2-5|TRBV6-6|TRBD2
CASRSTRKLAGEKQETQYF
TGTGCCAGTCGATCCACCCGAAAACTAGCGGGGGAAAAACAAGAGACCCAGTACTTC
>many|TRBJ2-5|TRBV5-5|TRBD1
CASSPSTGLQTQYF
TGTGCCAGCAGCCCCTCGACAGGGCTGCAGACCCAGTACTTC
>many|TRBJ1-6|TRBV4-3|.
CASSQDWGNDSPLHF
TGCGCCAGCAGCCAAGATTGGGGTAACGATTCACCCCTCCACTTT
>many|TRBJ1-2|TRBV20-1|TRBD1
CSALDREANYGYTF
TGCAGTGCTTTAGACAGGGAGGCTAACTATGGCTACACCTTC
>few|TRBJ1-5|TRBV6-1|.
CASTSNQPQHF
TGTGCCAGCACCAGCAATCAGCCCCAGCATTTT
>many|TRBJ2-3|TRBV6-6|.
CASSLVVDTQYF
TGTGCCAGCAGTTTAGTGGTAGATACGCAGTATTTT
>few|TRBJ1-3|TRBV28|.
CASSLLGRGNTIYF
TGTGCCAGCAGTTTACTGGGTCGCGGAAACACCATATATTTT
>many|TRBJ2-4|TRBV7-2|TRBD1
CASSNPTGGLNIQYF
TGTGCCAGCAGCAACCCGACAGGGGGATTAAACATTCAGTACTTC
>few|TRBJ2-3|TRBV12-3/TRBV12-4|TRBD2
CASRPRGGGTDTQYF
TGTGCCAGCAGACCCCGGGGGGGAGGCACAGATACGCAGTATTTT
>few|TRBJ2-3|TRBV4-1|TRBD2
CASSQDGGEVLSATDTQYF
TGCGCCAGCAGCCAAGATGGGGGGGAGGTACTGTCGGCCACAGATACGCAGTATTTT
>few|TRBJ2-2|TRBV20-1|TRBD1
CSANRGPGELFF
TGCAGTGCTAACAGGGGACCCGGGGAGCTGTTTTTT
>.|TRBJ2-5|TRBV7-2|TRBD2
CASRRATTSRGGETQYF
TGTGCCAGCAGGCGAGCCACGACTAGCCGGGGTGGAGAGACCCAGTACTTC
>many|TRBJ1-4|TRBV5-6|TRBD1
CASSPTGFAEKLFF
TGTGCCAGCAGCCCGACAGGGTTTGCAGAAAAACTGTTTTTT